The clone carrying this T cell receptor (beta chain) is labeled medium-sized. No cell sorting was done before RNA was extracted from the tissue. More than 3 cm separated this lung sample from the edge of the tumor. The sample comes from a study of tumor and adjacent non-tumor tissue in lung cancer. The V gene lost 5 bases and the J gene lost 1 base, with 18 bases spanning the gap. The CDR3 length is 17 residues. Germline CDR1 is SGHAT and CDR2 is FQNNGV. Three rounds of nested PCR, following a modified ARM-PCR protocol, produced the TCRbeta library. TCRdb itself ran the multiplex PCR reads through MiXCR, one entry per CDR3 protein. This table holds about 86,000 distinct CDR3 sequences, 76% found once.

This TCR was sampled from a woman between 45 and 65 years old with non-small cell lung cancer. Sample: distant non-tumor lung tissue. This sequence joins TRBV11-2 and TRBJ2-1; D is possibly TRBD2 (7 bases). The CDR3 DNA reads TGTGCCAGCAGCCTGATGGGGGCGGGAGTTTCCTACAATGAGCAGTTCTTC. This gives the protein CASSLMGAGVSYNEQFF.